This T cell receptor (beta chain) derives from a study of beta chain features in type 1 diabetes. Study-wide results and limits: Shortening that was moderate but significant affected the TCRB CDR3s of Type 1 diabetes patients in all four CD4+ subsets.

Expressed TCRB transcripts were sequenced after all isolated RNA was converted to cDNA. Here immunoSEQ multiplex PCR was the method, and the copy in TCRdb shows in-frame clones only, minus some. The table includes 230,000 or so clones, roughly 17% detected once. As concerns this clone: Its antigen is as yet unknown.

Without exception, sorted populations had purity beyond 95%. Germline CDR1 is MNHEY and CDR2 is SMNVEV (reference sequence). This CDR3 has 15 residues. The ends lost 2 bases at V and 4 bases at J; junction bases unmatched: 4. The rearrangement joins TRBV27 to TRBJ2-1, with TRBD1 matching 8 bases. The TCR sequence derives from a young man with type 1 diabetes. The material sequenced was naive CD4+ T cells from blood. The CDR3 nucleotides read TGTGCCAGCAGTTTAGAAGGGACAGGATACAATGAGCAGTTCTTC. Residues: CASSLEGTGYNEQFF.